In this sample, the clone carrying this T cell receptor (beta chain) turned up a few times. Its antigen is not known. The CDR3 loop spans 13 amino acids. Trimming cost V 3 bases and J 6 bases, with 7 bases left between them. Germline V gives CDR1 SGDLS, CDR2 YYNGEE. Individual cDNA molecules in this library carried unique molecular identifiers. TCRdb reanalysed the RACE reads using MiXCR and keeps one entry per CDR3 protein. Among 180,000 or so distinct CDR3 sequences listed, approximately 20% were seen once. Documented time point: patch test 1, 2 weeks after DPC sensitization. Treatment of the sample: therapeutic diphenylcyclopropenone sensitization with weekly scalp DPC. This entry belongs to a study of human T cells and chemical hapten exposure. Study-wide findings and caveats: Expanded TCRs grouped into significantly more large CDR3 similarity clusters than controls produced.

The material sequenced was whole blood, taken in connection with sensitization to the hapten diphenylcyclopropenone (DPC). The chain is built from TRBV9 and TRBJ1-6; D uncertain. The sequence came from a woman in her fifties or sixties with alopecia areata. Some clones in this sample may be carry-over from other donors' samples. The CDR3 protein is CASSGTVNSPLHF. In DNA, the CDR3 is TGTGCCAGCAGCGGGACGGTTAATTCACCCCTCCACTTT.